This TCR beta chain was obtained from a study of T cell repertoires in cytomegalovirus infection. This clonotype was found a few times. TCRdb re-called the reads with MiXCR, one entry per CDR3 protein. The sample contains approximately 320,000 distinct CDR3 sequences, 9% to 9.5% of which appear only once. The V end was cut by 5 bases, the J end by 4 bases, with 14 bases between. The CDR3 extends over 14 amino acids. Germline-derived CDR1 and CDR2 are MDHEN and SYDVKM. The TCR sequence derives from a human donor in good health (CMV status not recorded). Some clones in this sample may be carry-over from other donors' samples. The V call is TRBV28, the J call TRBJ1-2; perhaps TRBD1 as D (5 bases). Sequencing used PBMCs. The CDR3 region is CASSEGRGIYGYTF. CDR3 nucleotide sequence: TGTGCCAGCAGTGAGGGGAGGGGTATCTATGGCTACACCTTC.